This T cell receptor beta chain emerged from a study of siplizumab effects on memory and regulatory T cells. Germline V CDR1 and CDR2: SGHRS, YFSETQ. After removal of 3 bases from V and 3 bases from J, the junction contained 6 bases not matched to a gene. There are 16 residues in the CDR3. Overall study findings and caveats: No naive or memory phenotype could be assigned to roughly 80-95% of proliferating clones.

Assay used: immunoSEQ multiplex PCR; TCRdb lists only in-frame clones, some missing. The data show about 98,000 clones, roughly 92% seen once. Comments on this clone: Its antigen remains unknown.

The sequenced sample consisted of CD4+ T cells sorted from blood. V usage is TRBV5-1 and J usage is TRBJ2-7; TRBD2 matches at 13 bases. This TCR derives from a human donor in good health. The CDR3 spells CASSYGTSGTNYEQYF. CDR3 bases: TGCGCCAGCAGCTATGGGACTAGCGGGACCAACTACGAGCAGTACTTC.